Sequencing of this TCR beta chain was carried out in a study of blood T cells in healthy people across ages. The CDR3 totals 14 residues. Germline V gene data show CDR1 as DFQATT and CDR2 as SNEGSKA (reference sequence). V lost 3 bases and J lost 7; bases outside the gene matches: 7. Study results and caveats: It was the long-lived donors that had more naive CD4+ cells and higher diversity than aged donors.

This clonotype has just a few counts. As yet, its antigen is unknown. A second PCR, run for about 6 to 12 cycles, used a sample-barcoded 5' primer plus a J-beta primer mix. All cDNA molecules were each tagged by a template-switch adaptor with 12 random nucleotides. Sequencing recovered at least 3 million CDR3-containing paired-end reads from each sample. TCRdb independently ran MiXCR on the 5' RACE reads; one entry per CDR3 protein. The table records some 1.5 million distinct CDR3 sequences, approximately 39% of them present only once. V and J are TRBV20-1 and TRBJ1-4; TRBD1 matches at 8 bases. The sequence was collected from a woman between 18 and 30 years old in good health. Material: blood. The CDR3 DNA sequence: TGCAGTGCTAGGGGCGGCAGGGGGCCTGAAAAACTGTTTTTT. It is translated as CSARGGRGPEKLFF.